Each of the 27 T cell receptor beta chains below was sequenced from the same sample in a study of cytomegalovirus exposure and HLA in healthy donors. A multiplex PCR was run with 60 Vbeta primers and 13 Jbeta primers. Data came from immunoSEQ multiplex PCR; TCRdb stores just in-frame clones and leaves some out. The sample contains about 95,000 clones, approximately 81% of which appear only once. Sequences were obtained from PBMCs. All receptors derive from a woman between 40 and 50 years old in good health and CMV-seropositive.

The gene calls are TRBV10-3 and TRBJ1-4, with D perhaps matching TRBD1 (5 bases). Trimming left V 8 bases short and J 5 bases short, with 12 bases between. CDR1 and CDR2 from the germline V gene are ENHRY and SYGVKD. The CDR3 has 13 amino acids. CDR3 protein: CAIAAGNNEKLFF. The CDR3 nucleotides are TGTGCCATCGCGGCAGGGAACAATGAAAAACTGTTTTTT.

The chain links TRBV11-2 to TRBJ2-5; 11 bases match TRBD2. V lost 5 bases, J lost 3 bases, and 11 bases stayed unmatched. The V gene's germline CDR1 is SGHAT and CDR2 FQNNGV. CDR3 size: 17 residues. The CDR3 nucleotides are TGTGCCAGCAGCCGTAAGGTGGCTAGCGGGAGGAAAGAGACCCAGTACTTC. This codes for CASSRKVASGRKETQYF. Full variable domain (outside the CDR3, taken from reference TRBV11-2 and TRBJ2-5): EAGVAQSPRYKIIEKRQSVAFWCNPISGHATLYWYQQILGQGPKLLIQFQNNGVVDDSQLPKDRFSAERLKGVDSTLKIQPAKLEDSAVYLCASSRKVASGRKETQYFGPGTRLLVL.

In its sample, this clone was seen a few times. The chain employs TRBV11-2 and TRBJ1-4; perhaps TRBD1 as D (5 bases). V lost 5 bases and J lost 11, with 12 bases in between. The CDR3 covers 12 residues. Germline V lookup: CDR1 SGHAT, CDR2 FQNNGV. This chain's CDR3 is CASSPDSWKLFF. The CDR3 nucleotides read TGTGCCAGCAGCCCCGACAGTTGGAAACTGTTTTTT.

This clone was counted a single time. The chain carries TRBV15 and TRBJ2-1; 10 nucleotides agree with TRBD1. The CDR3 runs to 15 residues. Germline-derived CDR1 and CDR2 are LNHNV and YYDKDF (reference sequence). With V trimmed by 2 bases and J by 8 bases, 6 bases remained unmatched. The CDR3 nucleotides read TGTGCCACCAGCAGATCCTGGACAGGGGGGGATGAGCAGTTCTTC. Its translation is CATSRSWTGGDEQFF.

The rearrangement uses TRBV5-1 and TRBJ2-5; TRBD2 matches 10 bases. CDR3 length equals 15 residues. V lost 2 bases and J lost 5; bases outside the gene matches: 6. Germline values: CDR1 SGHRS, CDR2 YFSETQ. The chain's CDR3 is CASSLYSGGEETQYF. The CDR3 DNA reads TGCGCCAGCAGCTTATACAGCGGGGGGGAGGAGACCCAGTACTTC.

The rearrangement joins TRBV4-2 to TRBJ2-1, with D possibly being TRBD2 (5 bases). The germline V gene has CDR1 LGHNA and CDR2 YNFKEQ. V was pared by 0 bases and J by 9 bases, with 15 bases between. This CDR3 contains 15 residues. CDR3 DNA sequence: TGTGCCAGCAGCCAAGATTTGGCGCTAGCCCGTGAGCAGTTCTTC. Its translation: CASSQDLALAREQFF.

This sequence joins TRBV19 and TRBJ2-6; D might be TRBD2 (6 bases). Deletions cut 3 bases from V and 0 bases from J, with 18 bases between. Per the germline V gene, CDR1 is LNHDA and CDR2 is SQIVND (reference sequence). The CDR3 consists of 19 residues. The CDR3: CASSIGTGVGFSGANVLTF. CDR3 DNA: TGTGCCAGTAGTATCGGCACGGGGGTCGGTTTCTCTGGGGCCAACGTCCTGACTTTC.

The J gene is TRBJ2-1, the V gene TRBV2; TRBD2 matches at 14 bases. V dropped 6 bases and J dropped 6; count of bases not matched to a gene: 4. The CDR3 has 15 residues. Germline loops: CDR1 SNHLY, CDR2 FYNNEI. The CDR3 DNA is TGTGCCAGCAGGACCGGGACTAGCGGGAGCAATGAGCAGTTCTTC. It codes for CASRTGTSGSNEQFF.

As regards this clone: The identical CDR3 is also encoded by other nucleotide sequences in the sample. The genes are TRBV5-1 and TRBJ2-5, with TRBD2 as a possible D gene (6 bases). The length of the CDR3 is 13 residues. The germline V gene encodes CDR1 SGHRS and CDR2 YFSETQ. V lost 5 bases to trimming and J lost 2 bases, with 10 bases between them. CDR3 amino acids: CASREGEQETQYF. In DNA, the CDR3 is TGCGCCAGCAGGGAGGGAGAACAAGAGACCCAGTACTTC.

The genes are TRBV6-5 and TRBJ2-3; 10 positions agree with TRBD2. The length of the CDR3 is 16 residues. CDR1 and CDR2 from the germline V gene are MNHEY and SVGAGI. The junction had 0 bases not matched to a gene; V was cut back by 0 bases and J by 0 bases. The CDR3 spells CASSYSTSGSTDTQYF. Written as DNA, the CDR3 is TGTGCCAGCAGTTACTCGACTAGCGGGAGCACAGATACGCAGTATTTT.

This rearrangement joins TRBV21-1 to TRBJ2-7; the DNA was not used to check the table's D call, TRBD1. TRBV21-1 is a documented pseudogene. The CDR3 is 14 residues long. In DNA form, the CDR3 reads TGTGCCAGCAGCAAGACTAGGGACAGGGGGGAGCAGTACTTC. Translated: CASSKTRDRGEQYF.

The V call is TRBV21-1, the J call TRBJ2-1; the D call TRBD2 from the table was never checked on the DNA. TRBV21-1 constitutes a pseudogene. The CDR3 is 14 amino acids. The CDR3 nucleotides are TGTGCCAGCAGCAACTCGAGCTCCTACAATGAGCAGTTCTTC. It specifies CASSNSSSYNEQFF.

CDR3 bases: TGTGCCATCAGTGGTATAGCGGGGGAAAACAATGAGCAGTTCTTC. It codes for CAISGIAGENNEQFF. The chain uses TRBV10-3 and TRBJ2-1; 9 bases agree with TRBD2. Germline assignment: CDR1 ENHRY and CDR2 SYGVKD. Losses at the gene ends were 4 bases for V and 5 bases for J; bases not matched to a gene: 6. The CDR3 is 15 amino acids.

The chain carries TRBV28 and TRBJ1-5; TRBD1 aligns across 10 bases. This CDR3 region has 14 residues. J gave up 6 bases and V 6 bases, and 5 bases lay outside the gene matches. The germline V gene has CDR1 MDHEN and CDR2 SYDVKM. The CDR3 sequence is CASSWTGGFQPQHF. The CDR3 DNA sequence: TGTGCCAGCAGCTGGACAGGGGGTTTTCAGCCCCAGCATTTT.

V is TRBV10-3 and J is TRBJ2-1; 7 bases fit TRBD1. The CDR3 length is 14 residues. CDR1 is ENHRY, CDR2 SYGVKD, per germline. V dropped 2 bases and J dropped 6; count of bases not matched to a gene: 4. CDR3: CAISERQGRNEQFF. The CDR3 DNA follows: TGTGCCATCAGTGAGCGACAGGGTCGCAATGAGCAGTTCTTC.

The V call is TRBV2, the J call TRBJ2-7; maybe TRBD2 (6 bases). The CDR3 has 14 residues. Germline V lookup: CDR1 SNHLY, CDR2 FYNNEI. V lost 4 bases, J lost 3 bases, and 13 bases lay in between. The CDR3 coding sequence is TGTGCCAGCAGTGCGGGAGTGGCCAACTACGAGCAGTACTTC. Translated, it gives CASSAGVANYEQYF.

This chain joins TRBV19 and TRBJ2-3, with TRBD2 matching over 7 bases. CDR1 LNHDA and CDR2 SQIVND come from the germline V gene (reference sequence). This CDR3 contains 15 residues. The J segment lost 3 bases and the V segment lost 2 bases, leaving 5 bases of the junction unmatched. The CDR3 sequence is CASSIMAGGTDTQYF. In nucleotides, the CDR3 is TGTGCCAGTAGTATAATGGCCGGGGGGACAGATACGCAGTATTTT.

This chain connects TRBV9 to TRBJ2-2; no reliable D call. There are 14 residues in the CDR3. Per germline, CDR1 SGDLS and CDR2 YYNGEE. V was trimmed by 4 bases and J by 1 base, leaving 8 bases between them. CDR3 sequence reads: CASSTRQNTGELFF. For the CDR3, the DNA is TGTGCCAGCAGCACCCGACAGAACACCGGGGAGCTGTTTTTT.

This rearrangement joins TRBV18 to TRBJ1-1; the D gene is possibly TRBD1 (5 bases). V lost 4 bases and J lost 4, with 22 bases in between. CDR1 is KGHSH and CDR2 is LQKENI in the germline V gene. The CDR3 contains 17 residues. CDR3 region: CASSQVLRGPGGTEAFF. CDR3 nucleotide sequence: TGTGCCAGCTCACAAGTCTTGCGGGGACCCGGGGGCACTGAAGCTTTCTTT. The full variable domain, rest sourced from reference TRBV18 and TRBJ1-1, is NAGVMQNPRHLVRRRGQEARLRCSPMKGHSHVYWYRQLPEEGLKFMVYLQKENIIDESGMPKERFSAEFPKEGPSILRIQQVVRGDSAAYFCASSQVLRGPGGTEAFFGQGTRLTVV.

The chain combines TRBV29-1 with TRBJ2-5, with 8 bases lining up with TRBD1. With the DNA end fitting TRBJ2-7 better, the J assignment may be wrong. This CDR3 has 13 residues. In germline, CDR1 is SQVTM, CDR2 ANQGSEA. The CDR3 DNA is TGCAGCGTCGGACAGGGCCGGGGGTACGAGCAGTACTTC. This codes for CSVGQGRGYEQYF.

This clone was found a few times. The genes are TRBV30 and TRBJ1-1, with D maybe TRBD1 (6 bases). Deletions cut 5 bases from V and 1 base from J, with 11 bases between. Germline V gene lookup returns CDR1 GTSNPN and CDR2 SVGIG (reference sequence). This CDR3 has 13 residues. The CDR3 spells CAWDPGQNTEAFF. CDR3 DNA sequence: TGTGCCTGGGATCCGGGACAGAACACTGAAGCTTTCTTT.

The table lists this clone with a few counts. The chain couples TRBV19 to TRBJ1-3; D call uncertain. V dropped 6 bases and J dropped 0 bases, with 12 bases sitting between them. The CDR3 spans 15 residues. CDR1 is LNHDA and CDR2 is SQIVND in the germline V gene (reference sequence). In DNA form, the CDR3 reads TGTGCCAGTAGCGTCTCAGACATCTCTGGAAACACCATATATTTT. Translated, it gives CASSVSDISGNTIYF.

The DNA of the CDR3 is TGTGCCAGCTCTGAGACAGGGGCGGGGCGTGGACAGCCCCAGCATTTT. Its translation is CASSETGAGRGQPQHF. V gene TRBV18 combines with J gene TRBJ1-5; 8 nucleotides line up with TRBD1. Trimming cost V 6 bases and J 7 bases; bases outside gene matches: 14. The CDR3 has 16 residues. Germline V lookup: CDR1 KGHSH, CDR2 LQKENI.

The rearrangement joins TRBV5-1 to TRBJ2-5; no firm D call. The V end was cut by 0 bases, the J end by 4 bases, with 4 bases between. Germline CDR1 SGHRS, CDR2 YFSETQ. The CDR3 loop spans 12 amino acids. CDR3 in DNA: TGCGCCAGCAGCTTGGACTTAGAGACCCAGTACTTC. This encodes CASSLDLETQYF. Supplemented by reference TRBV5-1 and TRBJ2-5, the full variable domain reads KAGVTQTPRYLIKTRGQQVTLSCSPISGHRSVSWYQQTPGQGLQFLFEYFSETQRNKGNFPGRFSGRQFSNSRSEMNVSTLELGDSALYLCASSLDLETQYFGPGTRLLVL.

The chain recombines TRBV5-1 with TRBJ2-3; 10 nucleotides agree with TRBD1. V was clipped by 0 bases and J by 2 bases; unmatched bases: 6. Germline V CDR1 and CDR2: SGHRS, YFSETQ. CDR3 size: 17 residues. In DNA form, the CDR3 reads TGCGCCAGCAGCTTGGCCGGGACAGGGGCCTACACAGATACGCAGTATTTT. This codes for CASSLAGTGAYTDTQYF.

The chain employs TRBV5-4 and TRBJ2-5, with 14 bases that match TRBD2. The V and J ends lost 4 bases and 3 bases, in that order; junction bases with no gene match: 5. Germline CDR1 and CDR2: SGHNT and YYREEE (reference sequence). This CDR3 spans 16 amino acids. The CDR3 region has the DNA TGTGCCAGCAGCGGTGGGGGACTAGCGGGGGAAGAGACCCAGTACTTC. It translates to CASSGGGLAGEETQYF.

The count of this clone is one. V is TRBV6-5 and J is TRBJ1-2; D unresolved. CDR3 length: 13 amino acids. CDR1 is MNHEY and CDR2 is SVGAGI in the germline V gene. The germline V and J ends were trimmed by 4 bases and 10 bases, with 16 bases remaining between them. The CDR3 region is CASSSSLGSLYTF. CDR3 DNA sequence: TGTGCCAGCAGTTCCTCCTTGGGCAGCCTCTACACCTTC.